These 21 T cell receptor beta chains were sequenced from one sample in a study of shared clonotypes between healthy human individuals. Sequencing was performed with immunoSEQ multiplex PCR; in TCRdb, only in-frame clones are kept and a portion is missing. This table has 550,000 to 600,000 clones, around 78% appearing once. The source material was PBMCs. The receptors originated from a woman aged 40 to 49 in good health. Some clones in this sample may be carry-over from other donors' samples.

The chain recombines TRBV28 with TRBJ2-4; 9 bases fit TRBD2. The CDR3 spans 16 residues. Germline loops: CDR1 MDHEN, CDR2 SYDVKM. V shed 3 bases, J shed 2 bases, and the junction held 5 bases outside the gene matches. The CDR3 is CASSFRTSDPKNIQYF. CDR3 nucleotides: TGTGCCAGCAGTTTCAGGACTAGCGATCCCAAAAACATTCAGTACTTC.

J is TRBJ2-2 and V is TRBV9, with 7 positions matching TRBD2. Germline V CDR1 and CDR2: SGDLS, YYNGEE. CDR3 length equals 16 residues. After removal of 1 base from V and 0 bases from J, the junction contained 3 bases not matched to a gene. CDR3 amino acids: CASSVRGRANTGELFF. The CDR3, as DNA: TGTGCCAGCAGCGTACGGGGGAGGGCGAACACCGGGGAGCTGTTTTTT.

The DNA of the CDR3 is TGTGCCAGCAGCTCTAGGACTAGCGGGTTTAGCACAGATACGCAGTATTTT. Translated, it gives CASSSRTSGFSTDTQYF. The genes are TRBV7-9 and TRBJ2-3, with 11 bases matching TRBD2. This CDR3 spans 17 amino acids. The V gene's germline CDR1 is SEHNR and CDR2 FQNEAQ (reference sequence). V lost 4 bases to trimming and J lost 0 bases; unmatched junction nucleotides: 6.

This chain connects TRBV7-8 to TRBJ2-3; possibly TRBD1 for D (5 bases). The CDR3 has 11 amino acids. The V gene lost 4 bases and the J gene lost 10 bases, with 9 bases spanning the gap. Germline CDR1 reads SGHVS; CDR2 reads FQNEAQ. DNA of the CDR3: TGTGCCAGCAGCTCGGTGGGGCCGCAGTATTTT. Residues: CASSSVGPQYF.

The chain joins TRBV6-1 to TRBJ1-1; TRBD1 agrees at 8 bases. The CDR3 spans 15 residues. Germline CDR1 is MNHNS and CDR2 is SASEGT. The V segment lost 5 bases and the J segment 1 base; nucleotides outside the gene matches: 6. CDR3 in amino acids: CASSPRQGRNTEAFF. CDR3 sequence (DNA): TGTGCCAGCAGTCCCCGACAGGGGCGGAACACTGAAGCTTTCTTT.

CDR3 protein: CASSLVVSGNTIYF. CDR3 DNA sequence: TGTGCCAGCAGCTTAGTGGTGTCTGGAAACACCATATATTTT. The rearrangement joins TRBV7-2 to TRBJ1-3; D is ambiguous. The V gene's germline CDR1 is SGHTA and CDR2 FQGNSA. The V end was cut by 1 base, the J end by 1 base, with 5 bases between. CDR3 length: 14 amino acids.

This clone was seen just once. The chain employs TRBV14 and TRBJ2-2; D perhaps matches TRBD1 (6 bases). V lost 2 bases to trimming and J lost 4 bases, with 14 bases between them. CDR1 and CDR2 (germline): SGHDN, FVKESK. This CDR3 has 16 amino acids. The CDR3 DNA is TGTGCCAGCAGCCAAAGGGGTGCAGGGGCCACCGGGGAGCTGTTTTTT. It is translated as CASSQRGAGATGELFF.

The gene calls are TRBV5-4 and TRBJ2-7, with TRBD2 matching 7 bases. Germline V lookup: CDR1 SGHNT, CDR2 YYREEE (reference sequence). The junction had 14 bases not matched to a gene; V was cut back by 6 bases and J by 2 bases. There are 16 residues in the CDR3. The CDR3 DNA follows: TGTGCCAGCAATCCGGCAGCGGGAATCGGAACCTACGAGCAGTACTTC. It codes for CASNPAAGIGTYEQYF.

V usage is TRBV21-1 and J usage is TRBJ2-7; no check of the table's D call, TRBD2, against the DNA was made. TRBV21-1 is a pseudogene locus. This CDR3 is 17 amino acids long. The CDR3 sequence is CASSKGGKEGNSYEQYF. The DNA for the CDR3 is TGTGCCAGCAGCAAAGGAGGCAAGGAAGGAAATAGCTACGAGCAGTACTTC.

This clone was seen only a few times. This sequence joins TRBV30 and TRBJ1-6; 7 nucleotides match TRBD1. The CDR3 sequence is 14 residues long. Germline values: CDR1 GTSNPN, CDR2 SVGIG (reference sequence). The ends lost 2 bases at V and 6 bases at J; junction bases unmatched: 4. In DNA, the CDR3 is TGTGCCTGGAGTCGGCAGGGGGGTAATTCACCCCTCCACTTT. This sequence encodes CAWSRQGGNSPLHF.

Concerning this clone itself: One junction end does not reproduce the germline sequence, and a read error may be involved. The chain employs TRBV7-7 and TRBJ2-3; 7 nucleotides match TRBD1. CDR3 length: 13 residues. Germline V lookup: CDR1 SSHAT, CDR2 FNYEAQ (reference sequence). The CDR3 DNA is TGTGCTAGCAGCCCCGACAGGGATGATACGCAGTATTTT. Encoded protein: CASSPDRDDTQYF.

The V call is TRBV6-1, the J call TRBJ1-2; 7 nucleotides agree with TRBD1. The V segment lost 0 bases and the J segment 5 bases; nucleotides outside the gene matches: 3. The germline gives CDR1 MNHNS, CDR2 SASEGT. The CDR3 spans 14 residues. This chain's CDR3 is CASSEAGGGYGYTF. The CDR3 DNA is TGTGCCAGCAGTGAAGCAGGGGGCGGGTATGGCTACACCTTC.

As DNA, the CDR3 is TGTGCCTGGAGTGCTTGGAGCAATCAGCCCCAGCATTTT. It is translated as CAWSAWSNQPQHF. The chain is built from TRBV30 and TRBJ1-5; no clear D gene. Per the germline V gene, CDR1 is GTSNPN and CDR2 is SVGIG (reference sequence). Trimming took 1 base from V and 1 from J, leaving 5 bases between them. CDR3 length: 13 amino acids.

The V call is TRBV28, the J call TRBJ1-5, with 7 nucleotides matching TRBD1. The ends lost 5 bases at V and 2 bases at J; junction bases unmatched: 6. The germline V gene has CDR1 MDHEN and CDR2 SYDVKM. The CDR3 has 15 amino acids. In nucleotides, the CDR3 is TGTGCCAGCAGTCCTCATACAGGGGGCAATCAGCCCCAGCATTTT. Its protein is CASSPHTGGNQPQHF.

This clone was observed a single time. This chain uses TRBV5-5 with TRBJ1-2, with 7 positions matching TRBD1. The germline CDR1 and CDR2 sequences are SGHKS and YYEKEE (reference sequence). CDR3 length equals 19 residues. The V and J ends lost 3 bases and 8 bases, in that order; junction bases with no gene match: 25. The CDR3: CASSSTGRSTGAAKEGYTF. The CDR3 nucleotides are TGTGCCAGCAGCTCCACAGGAAGAAGCACAGGGGCCGCGAAGGAGGGCTACACCTTC.

This chain connects TRBV30 to TRBJ1-2; the D gene is possibly TRBD1 (6 bases). The V gene lost 7 bases and the J gene lost 1 base, with 10 bases spanning the gap. Germline V lookup: CDR1 GTSNPN, CDR2 SVGIG (reference sequence). This CDR3 region has 12 residues. CDR3 residues: CALRGDNYGYTF. For the CDR3, the DNA is TGTGCCTTAAGGGGGGATAACTATGGCTACACCTTC.

This clone was observed a few times. The chain couples TRBV6-4 to TRBJ1-5, with D unclear. Germline V gene sequence: CDR1 MRHNA, CDR2 SNTAGT. The CDR3 is 13 amino acids. In DNA, the CDR3 is TGTGCTCAGCTTGCGGACGGCAATCAGCCCCAGCATTTT. Protein sequence: CAQLADGNQPQHF.

The genes are TRBV4-1 and TRBJ2-7; D gene unclear. Trimming stripped 0 bases from V and 1 base from J, with 16 bases between. In germline, CDR1 is MGHRA, CDR2 YSYEKL. This CDR3 region has 17 residues. The CDR3 DNA reads TGCGCCAGCAGCCAAGATCGGGTAGGAATTCGGTCCTACGAGCAGTACTTC. Translating gives CASSQDRVGIRSYEQYF.

Notes on this clone: At one end, the junction sequence differs from germline, possibly due to a read error. Other DNA variants within this sample encode the same CDR3. The genes are TRBV5-4 and TRBJ1-1, with 9 bases lining up with TRBD1. The CDR3 has 16 amino acids. The germline gives CDR1 SGHNT, CDR2 YYREEE (reference sequence). The CDR3 sequence: CASSSGTGLSNTEAFF. The CDR3 bases are TGCGCCAGCAGCTCGGGGACAGGGCTTTCTAACACTGAAGCTTTCTTT.

The CDR3 DNA follows: TGTGCCAGCACCCATCTAGCGGGAGCAGAGACCCAGTACTTC. Amino acid sequence: CASTHLAGAETQYF. The J gene is TRBJ2-5, the V gene TRBV5-6; 10 nucleotides align to TRBD2. CDR1 is SGHDT and CDR2 is YYEEEE in the germline V gene. The CDR3 has 14 residues. Germline trimming cut 6 bases from V and 4 bases from J; bases unmatched to any gene: 6.

The sample holds one count of this clone. The V gene is TRBV6-5, the J gene TRBJ2-7, with TRBD2 matching over 8 bases. This CDR3 has 14 amino acids. The junction had 8 bases not matched to a gene; V was cut back by 6 bases and J by 4 bases. Germline V gene data show CDR1 as MNHEY and CDR2 as SVGAGI. CDR3 sequence (DNA): TGTGCCAGCAGCCCCCAGCGGGAGTCGTACGAGCAGTACTTC. Its translation: CASSPQRESYEQYF.